This TCR beta chain is drawn from a study of human T cells and chemical hapten exposure. Across the study: 0.01% DPC was applied to the upper back in patch tests, which were read at 6 days.

Turning to this clonotype: Antigen unknown.

The sample's time point: patch test 3, about 24 weeks after DPC sensitization. This sample's treatment: therapeutic diphenylcyclopropenone sensitization with weekly scalp DPC. The study drew its donors from alopecia patients who were 18 to 70 years old and suitable for DPC. It was the library that attached unique molecular identifiers to individual cDNA molecules. TCRdb re-called the RACE reads through MiXCR, storing one row per CDR3 protein. Of about 97,000 distinct CDR3 sequences listed, 25% to 30% were seen once; the top ten hold about 9.3%. General study results and limits: The study found that DPC sensitization did not change TCRs above 1 in 1000 frequency.

There are 15 residues in the CDR3. CDR1 MNHNS and CDR2 SASEGT come from the germline V gene. Trimming removed 6 bases at V and 2 bases at J, with 16 bases between. The chain joins TRBV6-1 to TRBJ1-2; D remains unclear. The source was whole blood, collected in connection with sensitization to the hapten diphenylcyclopropenone (DPC). The clonotype was recovered from a man between 40 and 49 years old with alopecia areata. Some clones in this sample may be carry-over from other donors' samples. The CDR3 coding sequence is TGTGCCAGCAGGGCCGGTTTGGACCTGAACTATGGCTACACCTTC. Protein product: CASRAGLDLNYGYTF.